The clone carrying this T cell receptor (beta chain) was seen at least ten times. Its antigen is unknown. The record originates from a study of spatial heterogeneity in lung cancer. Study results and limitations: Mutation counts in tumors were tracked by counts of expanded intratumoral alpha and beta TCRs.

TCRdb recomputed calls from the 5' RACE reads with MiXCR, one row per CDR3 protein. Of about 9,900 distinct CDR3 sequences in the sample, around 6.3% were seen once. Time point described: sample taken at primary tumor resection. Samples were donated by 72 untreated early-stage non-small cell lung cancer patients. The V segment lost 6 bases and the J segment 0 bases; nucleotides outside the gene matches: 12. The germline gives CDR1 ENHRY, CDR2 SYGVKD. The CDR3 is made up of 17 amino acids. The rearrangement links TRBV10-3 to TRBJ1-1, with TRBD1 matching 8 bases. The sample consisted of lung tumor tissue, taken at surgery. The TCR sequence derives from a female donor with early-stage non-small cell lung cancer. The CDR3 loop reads CAISLTSGQGLNTEAFF. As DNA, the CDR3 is TGTGCCATCAGCCTAACTTCCGGACAGGGTTTGAACACTGAAGCTTTCTTT.